This T cell receptor (beta chain) is from a study of T cell responses to AZD1222 COVID-19 vaccine. Turning to this clone: Its antigen is not known.

Clones were sequenced by immunoSEQ multiplex PCR, and TCRdb holds only the in-frame ones, with some missing. Seen here are approximately 150,000 clones, about 91% observed once, and the top ten hold about 4%. Study-wide results and caveats: At baseline, just 5 or 6 AZD1222 recipients tested seropositive. Repertoire collection took place solely once the T cell response had peaked. Spike was spanned by vaccine-associated CD4 TCRs, with dominance at 160-218 and 743-854.

The TCR sequence derives from an adult in good health. Source: peripheral blood, taken on day 0 of MenACWY control vaccination.

The CDR3 loop reads CASRDDRGGNEKLFF. CDR3 nucleotides: TGTGCCAGCAGGGACGACAGGGGAGGAAATGAAAAACTGTTTTTT. The rearrangement links TRBV7-9 to TRBJ1-4, with 8 bases matching TRBD1. This CDR3 is built from 15 residues. CDR1 is SEHNR, CDR2 FQNEAQ, per germline (reference sequence). The V gene end was trimmed by 6 bases and the J gene end by 5 bases; junction bases not matched to a gene: 8.